The rows below give T cell receptor beta chains drawn from one sample of a study of cytomegalovirus exposure and HLA in healthy donors. Profiled with immunoSEQ multiplex PCR; TCRdb holds only in-frame clones, not every one. The data contain some 120,000 clones, roughly three quarters of them seen just once; the ten biggest clones take up 3.5% to 4.5%. The specimen sequenced was PBMCs. These receptors were collected from a man aged 25-40 years in good health and CMV-seropositive. CDR3s include the opening cysteine and the closing phenylalanine or tryptophan. D genes are given only for firm matches. Clone size, where shown, is once, few, many, or a class for clones that have expanded.

j_call clone_size v_call cdr3_length d_call cdr3_nt cdr3_aa
TRBJ1-3 once TRBV27 16 . TGTGCCAGCAGTCCATCCAACCAGGGGCCCGGAAACACCATATATTTT CASSPSNQGPGNTIYF
TRBJ1-4 once TRBV27 16 . TGTGCCAGCAGTTTCCGTTGGACAGCAACTAATGAAAAACTGTTTTTT CASSFRWTATNEKLFF
TRBJ1-1 . TRBV10-1 15 . TGCGCCAGCAGTGAGTCGGGGGCGAGGAACACTGAAGCTTTCTTT CASSESGARNTEAFF
TRBJ2-1 . TRBV7-2 13 TRBD1 TGTGCCTGCTGGACAGGGGGACACAATGAGCAGTTCTTC CACWTGGHNEQFF
TRBJ2-2 . TRBV7-7 13 TRBD1 TGTGCTAGCAGAGGACAGGGGGCCGGGGAGCTGTTTTTT CASRGQGAGELFF
TRBJ2-7 . TRBV7-8 16 TRBD1 TGTGCCAGCAGCTCAATCCGGGACAGGGGGGTCTACGAGCAGTACTTC CASSSIRDRGVYEQYF
TRBJ2-5 . TRBV9 15 . TGTGCCAGCAGCGTACCTACAGGGTGGGGAGAGACCCAGTACTTC CASSVPTGWGETQYF
TRBJ2-3 . TRBV4-2 14 TRBD1 TGTGCCAGCAGCCAAGGGACAGGGACAGATACGCAGTATTTT CASSQGTGTDTQYF
TRBJ1-4 few TRBV5-1 14 . TGCGCCAGCAGCTTGGCAGGGTCCGAAGAAAAACTGTTTTTT CASSLAGSEEKLFF
TRBJ2-7 . TRBV5-4 14 TRBD1 TGTGCCAGCAGCCTATACAGGGGTGGCTACGAGCAGTACTTC CASSLYRGGYEQYF
TRBJ1-5 few TRBV6-5 12 . TGTGCCAGCGGTGAGGGCAATCAGCCCCAGCATTTT CASGEGNQPQHF
TRBJ1-1 few TRBV30 12 . TGTGCCTGGAGTGCGGGGGTGCCTGAAGCTTTCTTT CAWSAGVPEAFF
TRBJ1-4 . TRBV5-1 13 TRBD1 TGCGCCAGTGGACAGGGGTCTAATGAAAAACTGTTTTTT CASGQGSNEKLFF